This entry describes one TCR beta chain. What it binds is unknown. This entry is derived from a study of cytomegalovirus exposure and HLA in healthy donors. Across the study: Prior work identified around 120 million unique TCR beta sequences in around 170 million T cells.

CDR1 and CDR2 from the germline V gene are SGHNT and YENEEA. Trimming at V came to 6 bases and at J to 2 bases, leaving 9 bases not matched to a gene. This CDR3 has 16 residues. The PCR had 60 Vbeta and 13 Jbeta primers. In the source study's methods: A later analysis counted 80 million or so unique TCR beta chains, about 10 million shared. Clones were read by immunoSEQ multiplex PCR, and TCRdb kept only the in-frame ones, dropping some. V, J and clone size are those of that table, while D and trimming were read from the DNA. The sample consists of about 140,000 clones, around 82% of them appearing once. Study findings and constraints: In a later analysis, a missense DCLRE1C variant was linked to TCR beta V- and J-gene trimming. Follow-up analysis found HLA locus-dependent TCR association rates, highest for DRB1 and lowest for HLA-C.

The sample consisted of PBMCs. J is TRBJ2-1 and V is TRBV11-3; 8 nucleotides agree with TRBD2. The TCR comes from a man in his fifties in good health and CMV-seronegative. The CDR3 reads CASRNAAGGAYNEQFF. DNA for the CDR3: TGTGCCAGCAGGAACGCGGCGGGAGGTGCCTACAATGAGCAGTTCTTC.